These 31 T cell receptor beta chains share one sample of origin, sequenced in a study of T-cell memory formation after mild COVID-19. TCRdb passed the 5' RACE reads through MiXCR, listing each CDR3 protein once. The profile shows 150,000 or so distinct CDR3 sequences, about 14% of them singletons. The sequenced material came from PBMCs or a T cell subset sorted from them (not recorded which). These TCRs come from an adult woman who had mild COVID-19 (a few samples of this study predate the infection). Cell type and time point are not known.

This clonotype was observed a few times. This rearrangement joins TRBV5-6 to TRBJ2-5; perhaps TRBD2 as D (6 bases). The CDR3 sequence is 13 residues long. Germline V CDR1 and CDR2: SGHDT, YYEEEE. V was pared by 1 base and J by 7 bases, with 11 bases between. The CDR3 loop is CASSLSGGRTQYF. CDR3 coding DNA: TGTGCCAGCAGCTTGTCCGGGGGTCGGACCCAGTACTTC.

The chain has TRBV19 and TRBJ1-2; D not resolved. V dropped 7 bases and J dropped 8 bases, with 20 bases sitting between them. The CDR3 runs 14 residues. Per the germline V gene, CDR1 is LNHDA and CDR2 is SQIVND (reference sequence). The CDR3 DNA reads as TGTGCCAGTACCGACGTGGCCCCCTCGGAGGGCTACACCTTC. The encoded protein is CASTDVAPSEGYTF.

The gene calls are TRBV5-1 and TRBJ1-1; D gene ambiguous. Germline V gene lookup returns CDR1 SGHRS and CDR2 YFSETQ. This CDR3 is built from 14 residues. Trimming shortened V by 0 bases and J by 0 bases, and 6 bases separated the two germline ends. CDR3 amino acids: CASSLDSVNTEAFF. The CDR3, as DNA: TGCGCCAGCAGCTTGGATAGTGTGAACACTGAAGCTTTCTTT.

This clonotype was counted at least ten times. This sequence joins TRBV4-1 and TRBJ1-1, with a tentative D call TRBD1 (5 bases). The CDR3 is 13 residues long. Germline CDR1 reads MGHRA; CDR2 reads YSYEKL. Trimming pared 3 bases from V and 3 bases from J, leaving 8 bases between. The CDR3 region is CASSQGLDTEAFF. The CDR3, as DNA: TGCGCCAGCAGCCAGGGGCTGGACACTGAAGCTTTCTTT.

The V call is TRBV4-1, the J call TRBJ2-1; 11 bases align to TRBD2. The CDR3 totals 17 residues. V lost 4 bases and J lost 4; bases outside the gene matches: 9. Per germline, CDR1 MGHRA and CDR2 YSYEKL. CDR3 in DNA: TGCGCCAGCAGCCTAGAGTTAGCGGGGGGGGTTTACAATGAGCAGTTCTTC. Translation: CASSLELAGGVYNEQFF.

The chain joins TRBV27 to TRBJ2-1; D not certain. V was cut by 4 bases and J by 0 bases, with 10 bases left in between. The CDR3 extends over 15 amino acids. Germline V gene sequence: CDR1 MNHEY, CDR2 SMNVEV (reference sequence). The CDR3 region has the DNA TGTGCCAGCAGTTCTGGGTCCCTCTCCTACAATGAGCAGTTCTTC. Residues: CASSSGSLSYNEQFF.

This chain joins TRBV5-1 and TRBJ2-5; 7 nucleotides align to TRBD1. The CDR3 runs to 15 residues. Germline CDR1 and CDR2: SGHRS and YFSETQ. The trim removed 5 bases at V and 1 base at J, leaving 8 bases unmatched. CDR3 in amino acids: CASSPQGTSQETQYF. DNA for the CDR3: TGCGCCAGCAGTCCACAGGGGACGTCCCAAGAGACCCAGTACTTC.

The chain combines TRBV15 with TRBJ2-5, with D maybe TRBD2 (6 bases). V was pared by 1 base and J by 2 bases, with 11 bases between. The V gene's germline CDR1 is LNHNV and CDR2 YYDKDF (reference sequence). The CDR3 is 15 amino acids. The CDR3 sequence is CATSRGGGDQETQYF. In DNA form, the CDR3 reads TGTGCCACCAGCAGAGGAGGCGGGGATCAAGAGACCCAGTACTTC.

The V and J genes are TRBV20-1 and TRBJ2-7; 9 bases are a match to TRBD2. The V gene's germline CDR1 is DFQATT and CDR2 SNEGSKA (reference sequence). The CDR3 length is 14 residues. After removal of 6 bases from V and 3 bases from J, the junction contained 9 bases not matched to a gene. CDR3 bases: TGCAGTGCCCGAAAGGAGCGGGGGGACTACGAGCAGTACTTC. Its translation is CSARKERGDYEQYF.

CDR3 nucleotides: TGTGCCAGCAGACAGGGGGGGGCTCTGGCCTACGAGCAGTACTTC. As protein: CASRQGGALAYEQYF. The chain has TRBV7-9 and TRBJ2-7, with D possibly being TRBD1 (8 bases). This CDR3 is 15 amino acids long. V lost 6 bases to trimming and J lost 2 bases, with 17 bases between them. Looked up from germline, CDR1 is SEHNR and CDR2 is FQNEAQ (reference sequence).

CDR3 region: CASSPQAGGNNEQFF. The CDR3 nucleotides are TGTGCCAGCTCACCACAAGCGGGGGGCAACAATGAGCAGTTCTTC. The chain combines TRBV18 with TRBJ2-1, with 9 nucleotides matching TRBD2. The germline gives CDR1 KGHSH, CDR2 LQKENI. The ends lost 1 base at V and 5 bases at J; junction bases unmatched: 3. The CDR3 has 15 amino acids.

This chain connects TRBV11-1 to TRBJ1-2; D gene uncertain. The CDR3 runs 12 residues. The V gene lost 4 bases and the J gene lost 8 bases, with 11 bases spanning the gap. CDR1 and CDR2 (germline): SGHAT, FQDESV (reference sequence). The CDR3 protein is CASSYRTAGYTF. Written as DNA, the CDR3 is TGTGCCAGCAGCTACCGGACCGCCGGCTACACCTTC.

The rearrangement joins TRBV27 to TRBJ2-7, with D possibly called TRBD1 or TRBD2 (5 bases each). This CDR3 comprises 17 residues. Trimming removed 6 bases at V and 0 bases at J, with 21 bases between. Per the germline V gene, CDR1 is MNHEY and CDR2 is SMNVEV (reference sequence). CDR3 sequence: CASRPGLAASSSYEQYF. The CDR3 coding sequence is TGTGCCAGCAGACCGGGGCTAGCCGCATCCTCCTCCTACGAGCAGTACTTC.

This clonotype appeared a few times. The genes are TRBV30 and TRBJ1-5; D remains unclear. V gave up 5 bases and J gave up 1 base, with 15 bases separating them. Germline lookup yields CDR1 GTSNPN and CDR2 SVGIG (reference sequence). This CDR3 comprises 15 residues. CDR3 nucleotides: TGTGCCTGGGCCCCAGGAGGTTCGAGCAATCAGCCCCAGCATTTT. Amino acid sequence: CAWAPGGSSNQPQHF.

V usage is TRBV7-6 and J usage is TRBJ1-2; 7 positions match TRBD1. Germline trimming cut 5 bases from V and 7 bases from J; bases unmatched to any gene: 10. Looked up from germline, CDR1 is SGHVS and CDR2 is FNYEAQ. The CDR3 length is 14 residues. DNA of the CDR3: TGTGCCAGCAGCCCAGGGGGGGCTTTAGCTGGCTACACCTTC. Protein sequence: CASSPGGALAGYTF.

The V and J genes are TRBV9 and TRBJ2-6, with a tentative D call TRBD1 (5 bases). Trimming shortened V by 4 bases and J by 2 bases, and 16 bases separated the two germline ends. The CDR3 extends over 17 amino acids. Per germline, CDR1 SGDLS and CDR2 YYNGEE. Here the CDR3 reads CASSPPLWGAGANVLTF. The CDR3 region has the DNA TGTGCCAGCAGCCCCCCCTTATGGGGCGCTGGGGCCAACGTCCTGACTTTC.

The table lists this clonotype with many counts. The chain joins TRBV9 to TRBJ2-7; D gene uncertain. Deletions cut 5 bases from V and 7 bases from J, with 7 bases between. Per germline, CDR1 SGDLS and CDR2 YYNGEE. The CDR3 extends over 10 amino acids. CDR3 nucleotides: TGTGCCAGCAGGTGGGGTGAGCAGTACTTC. Protein sequence: CASRWGEQYF. Variable domain in full (rest from reference TRBV9 and TRBJ2-7): DSGVTQTPKHLITATGQRVTLRCSPRSGDLSVYWYQQSLDQGLQFLIQYYNGEERAKGNILERFSAQQFPDLHSELNLSSLELGDSALYFCASRWGEQYFGPGTRLTVT.

There are a few counts of this clonotype. V usage is TRBV4-1 and J usage is TRBJ1-1; D unresolved. Germline lookup yields CDR1 MGHRA and CDR2 YSYEKL. This CDR3 contains 17 residues. The V gene lost 4 bases and the J gene lost 0 bases, with 18 bases spanning the gap. The DNA of the CDR3 is TGCGCCAGCAGCCCGAGTGGGCAGGCATCCATGAACACTGAAGCTTTCTTT. Translated, it gives CASSPSGQASMNTEAFF.

The J gene is TRBJ1-6, the V gene TRBV4-1, with D possibly matching TRBD1 (5 bases). The CDR3 runs to 16 residues. Deletions cut 4 bases from V and 1 base from J, with 11 bases between. The germline V gene encodes CDR1 MGHRA and CDR2 YSYEKL. CDR3: CASSRVRGSYNSPLHF. The CDR3 bases are TGCGCCAGCAGCCGCGTACGGGGGTCCTATAATTCACCCCTCCACTTT.

This clonotype was observed many times. The CDR3 spells CASSLGTSGTYEQYF. The CDR3 DNA sequence: TGCGCCAGCAGCTTGGGTACTAGCGGCACCTACGAGCAGTACTTC. J is TRBJ2-7 and V is TRBV5-1, with 8 nucleotides matching TRBD2. CDR3 length equals 15 residues. Germline V lookup: CDR1 SGHRS, CDR2 YFSETQ. V lost 0 bases and J lost 2; bases outside the gene matches: 4.

The table lists this clonotype with a few counts. V gene TRBV5-1 combines with J gene TRBJ2-3; D is perhaps TRBD1 or TRBD2 (5 bases each). V was trimmed by 2 bases and J by 8 bases, leaving 15 bases between them. From germline, CDR1 is SGHRS and CDR2 YFSETQ. There are 14 residues in the CDR3. The DNA for the CDR3 is TGCGCCAGCAGCTTCTCCCCCGAGGGGATTACGCAGTATTTT. It encodes CASSFSPEGITQYF.

This clonotype was counted only a few times. The chain has TRBV6-6 and TRBJ2-7; D might be TRBD1 (5 bases). CDR1 MNHNY and CDR2 SVGAGI come from the germline V gene (reference sequence). The CDR3 runs 15 residues. Trimming removed 4 bases from V and 0 bases from J, with 13 bases in between. The DNA of the CDR3 is TGTGCCAGCAGTTTCTACGACAGTTACTCCTACGAGCAGTACTTC. Protein product: CASSFYDSYSYEQYF.

The chain couples TRBV7-2 to TRBJ2-2; D might be TRBD1 (6 bases). There are 15 residues in the CDR3. Germline V gene lookup returns CDR1 SGHTA and CDR2 FQGNSA. Trimming pared 2 bases from V and 0 bases from J, leaving 7 bases between. The CDR3 protein is CASSLRQANTGELFF. DNA for the CDR3: TGTGCCAGCAGCTTAAGACAGGCGAACACCGGGGAGCTGTTTTTT.

The chain is built from TRBV6-5 and TRBJ2-6; D is unresolved. V was pared by 2 bases and J by 5 bases, with 10 bases between. CDR3 length: 15 residues. Looked up from germline, CDR1 is MNHEY and CDR2 is SVGAGI. DNA for the CDR3: TGTGCCAGCAGTTACGGGCAGTCTAGGGCCAACGTCCTGACTTTC. Encoded protein: CASSYGQSRANVLTF.

V gene TRBV29-1 combines with J gene TRBJ2-1; TRBD2 matches at 14 bases. The germline CDR1 and CDR2 sequences are SQVTM and ANQGSEA. The V segment lost 3 bases and the J segment 2 bases; nucleotides outside the gene matches: 3. The CDR3 runs to 16 residues. CDR3 sequence reads: CSVEGLAGAPYNEQFF. DNA of the CDR3: TGCAGCGTTGAGGGACTAGCGGGGGCTCCCTACAATGAGCAGTTCTTC.

J is TRBJ1-5 and V is TRBV9; TRBD1 is a possible D gene (6 bases). CDR1 and CDR2 from the germline V gene are SGDLS and YYNGEE. Trimming left V 4 bases short and J 7 bases short, with 15 bases between. The CDR3 is 14 residues long. The CDR3 nucleotides are TGTGCCAGCAGCCCTACAGGGCAGGGACAGCCCCAGCATTTT. Translating gives CASSPTGQGQPQHF.

This sequence joins TRBV29-1 and TRBJ2-2; D not resolved. Germline values: CDR1 SQVTM, CDR2 ANQGSEA. Deletions cut 4 bases from V and 3 bases from J, with 3 bases between. The CDR3 has 11 amino acids. The CDR3 coding sequence is TGCAGCGTTGTTTACACCGGGGAGCTGTTTTTT. This codes for CSVVYTGELFF.

The J gene is TRBJ2-1, the V gene TRBV7-8; a possible D gene is TRBD2 (6 bases). The CDR3 has 15 amino acids. Germline V gives CDR1 SGHVS, CDR2 FQNEAQ. Trimming removed 3 bases at V and 3 bases at J, with 12 bases between. CDR3 in amino acids: CASSLRRDRYNEQFF. CDR3 nucleotide sequence: TGTGCCAGCAGCTTGAGGCGGGACCGCTACAATGAGCAGTTCTTC.

This chain links TRBV7-9 with TRBJ2-5; 7 bases line up with TRBD2. Germline trimming cut 0 bases from V and 1 base from J; bases unmatched to any gene: 2. Looked up from germline, CDR1 is SEHNR and CDR2 is FQNEAQ (reference sequence). This CDR3 is built from 15 residues. CDR3 amino acids: CASSLAGGAQETQYF. As DNA, the CDR3 is TGTGCCAGCAGCTTAGCGGGAGGGGCCCAAGAGACCCAGTACTTC.

The chain carries TRBV3-1 and TRBJ2-7; 9 bases match TRBD1. The V gene end was trimmed by 4 bases and the J gene end by 5 bases; junction bases not matched to a gene: 9. This CDR3 region has 15 residues. Germline lookup yields CDR1 LGHDT and CDR2 YNNKEL (reference sequence). Written as DNA, the CDR3 is TGTGCCAGCAGCCCTACCGGGACAGGGATCGACGAGCAGTACTTC. It yields the protein CASSPTGTGIDEQYF.

Only a few counts were recorded for this clonotype. The chain joins TRBV13 to TRBJ1-2, with 7 nucleotides matching TRBD1. V lost 4 bases, J lost 5 bases, and 4 bases stayed unmatched. Germline V CDR1 and CDR2: PRHDT, FYEKMQ (reference sequence). This CDR3 has 13 amino acids. The CDR3 reads CASSSQGSYGYTF. For the CDR3, the DNA is TGTGCCAGCAGCTCACAGGGGAGTTATGGCTACACCTTC.